This is a list of T cell receptor beta chains from one sample in a study of early T cells in non-severe SARS-CoV-2 infection. TCRdb analysed the 5' RACE reads with MiXCR anew, one entry per CDR3 protein. The sample includes some 82,000 distinct CDR3 sequences, about 12% of them seen just once. Sequences were derived from whole blood, sampled at baseline. These receptors all stem from an adult who was a healthcare worker with PCR-confirmed SARS-CoV-2 infection or an uninfected control (not recorded which). Each CDR3 is given with its conserved first and last residue. A D gene is named only where the DNA matches it firmly. Some rows mark clone size as missing; the rest say once, few, many or name a class of expanded clone.

v_gene: TRBV6-1; d_gene: TRBD1; j_gene: TRBJ1-5; abundance: many; CDR3nt: TGTGCCAGCAGTGGCCGGACAGGACTAGAGGCTTTGCAGCCCCAGCATTTT; CDR3aa: CASSGRTGLEALQPQHF
v_gene: TRBV11-3; d_gene: TRBD2; j_gene: TRBJ2-7; abundance: many; CDR3nt: TGTGCCAGCAGCCGTCCGACTAGCGGGGGGCCCTCGGAGCAGTACTTC; CDR3aa: CASSRPTSGGPSEQYF
v_gene: TRBV30; d_gene: -; j_gene: TRBJ1-1; abundance: many; CDR3nt: TGTGCCTCCTCAGGACGGGGGGGTGGCATGAACACTGAAGCTTTCTTT; CDR3aa: CASSGRGGGMNTEAFF
v_gene: TRBV12-3/TRBV12-4; d_gene: -; j_gene: TRBJ2-3; abundance: many; CDR3nt: TGTGCCAGCAGCCGAGAGCCGGACAGCACAGATACGCAGTATTTT; CDR3aa: CASSREPDSTDTQYF
v_gene: TRBV28; d_gene: TRBD2; j_gene: TRBJ2-3; abundance: few; CDR3nt: TGTGCCAGCAGTTCCCAGCCGGGAGCGGGGGGGCTAGATACGCAGTATTTT; CDR3aa: CASSSQPGAGGLDTQYF
v_gene: TRBV12-3/TRBV12-4; d_gene: -; j_gene: TRBJ2-5; abundance: -; CDR3nt: TGTGCCAACAGTCAGCCACAGGTGGGGGAGAAAGAGACCCAGTACTTC; CDR3aa: CANSQPQVGEKETQYF
v_gene: TRBV10-3; d_gene: TRBD1; j_gene: TRBJ1-3; abundance: -; CDR3nt: TGTGCCATCAGCCTGGGACAGCTCTCTGGAAACACCATATATTTT; CDR3aa: CAISLGQLSGNTIYF
v_gene: TRBV29-1; d_gene: -; j_gene: TRBJ2-5; abundance: many; CDR3nt: TGCAGCGTTACTAAAGAGACCCAGTACTTC; CDR3aa: CSVTKETQYF
v_gene: TRBV3-1; d_gene: -; j_gene: TRBJ1-4; abundance: -; CDR3nt: TGTGCCAGCAGCCAAGAGTCAGGGGCTCGGGCTAATGAAAAACTGTTTTTT; CDR3aa: CASSQESGARANEKLFF
v_gene: TRBV28; d_gene: -; j_gene: TRBJ1-5; abundance: many; CDR3nt: TGTGCCAGCAGTCCGCCGCCCAGGGTTCGTAGCAATCAGCCCCAGCATTTT; CDR3aa: CASSPPPRVRSNQPQHF
v_gene: TRBV28; d_gene: -; j_gene: TRBJ2-7; abundance: many; CDR3nt: TGTGCCAGCAGTTTGTCGCCGGGACGAGAAGCCCACGAGCAGTACTTC; CDR3aa: CASSLSPGREAHEQYF
v_gene: TRBV7-2; d_gene: TRBD2; j_gene: TRBJ2-7; abundance: -; CDR3nt: TGTGCCAGCAGCCCGGGACTAGCGAAACTTGAGCAGTACTTC; CDR3aa: CASSPGLAKLEQYF
v_gene: TRBV4-1; d_gene: -; j_gene: TRBJ2-7; abundance: many; CDR3nt: TGCGCCAGCAGCCCATCGACCCGCAGCTACGAGCAGTACTTC; CDR3aa: CASSPSTRSYEQYF
v_gene: TRBV29-1; d_gene: -; j_gene: TRBJ2-2; abundance: few; CDR3nt: TGCAGCGTTGAATGGAACACCGGGGAGCTGTTTTTT; CDR3aa: CSVEWNTGELFF
v_gene: TRBV20-1; d_gene: TRBD1; j_gene: TRBJ1-3; abundance: many; CDR3nt: TGCAGTGCTAGAGCCACCGGACAGGGGGCTACTGGAAACACCATATATTTT; CDR3aa: CSARATGQGATGNTIYF
v_gene: TRBV5-1; d_gene: -; j_gene: TRBJ2-3; abundance: -; CDR3nt: TGCGCCAGCAGCCCGGCACAATCGGGGGCCTTGGGGGATACGCAGTATTTT; CDR3aa: CASSPAQSGALGDTQYF
v_gene: TRBV20-1; d_gene: TRBD2; j_gene: TRBJ2-4; abundance: -; CDR3nt: TGCAGTGCTAGAGACGTGGCTAGCGGGAGCAACATTCAGTACTTC; CDR3aa: CSARDVASGSNIQYF
v_gene: TRBV6-5; d_gene: -; j_gene: TRBJ2-2; abundance: many; CDR3nt: TGTGCCAGCAGCTTGAGGGGACCCGGGGAGCTGTTTTTT; CDR3aa: CASSLRGPGELFF
v_gene: TRBV19; d_gene: TRBD1; j_gene: TRBJ2-3; abundance: -; CDR3nt: TGTGCCAGTAGTAACAGGGGGCGAGGCGGCACAGATACGCAGTATTTT; CDR3aa: CASSNRGRGGTDTQYF
v_gene: TRBV20-1; d_gene: TRBD2; j_gene: TRBJ2-1; abundance: few; CDR3nt: TGCAGTGCTGGTAGCGGGAAGGCGGAGCAGTTCTTC; CDR3aa: CSAGSGKAEQFF
v_gene: TRBV6-5; d_gene: TRBD2; j_gene: TRBJ2-1; abundance: -; CDR3nt: TGTGCCAGCAGACTCCTCTCGGGAGGGACTTCCTGCAATGAGCAGTTCTTC; CDR3aa: CASRLLSGGTSCNEQFF
v_gene: TRBV6-5; d_gene: -; j_gene: TRBJ2-2; abundance: -; CDR3nt: TGTGCCAGCAGTTACCTCGTAGTGCGGGGCAGCGGGGAGCTGTTTTTT; CDR3aa: CASSYLVVRGSGELFF
v_gene: TRBV6-5; d_gene: -; j_gene: TRBJ1-2; abundance: -; CDR3nt: TGTGCCAGCCTTCCTACTACGCGTACCCTGCTCGGCTACACCTTC; CDR3aa: CASLPTTRTLLGYTF
v_gene: TRBV3-1; d_gene: -; j_gene: TRBJ1-1; abundance: many; CDR3nt: TGTGCCAGCAGCCAAGGCCCGGGACAATTGAACACTGAAGCTTTCTTT; CDR3aa: CASSQGPGQLNTEAFF
v_gene: TRBV7-8; d_gene: -; j_gene: TRBJ2-7; abundance: few; CDR3nt: TGTGCCAGCATCGGGGCCTACGAGCAGTACTTC; CDR3aa: CASIGAYEQYF
v_gene: TRBV28; d_gene: TRBD1; j_gene: TRBJ2-7; abundance: -; CDR3nt: TGTGCCAGCAGTTTATGGGGGACAGGGATGTACGAGCAGTACTTC; CDR3aa: CASSLWGTGMYEQYF
v_gene: TRBV18; d_gene: TRBD1; j_gene: TRBJ1-1; abundance: many; CDR3nt: TGTGCCAGCTCACCGGGGACAGGGAACACTGAAGCTTTCTTT; CDR3aa: CASSPGTGNTEAFF
v_gene: TRBV5-1; d_gene: -; j_gene: TRBJ1-1; abundance: few; CDR3nt: TGCGCCAGCAGCTCGGGACCGACCGGGACTGAAGCTTTCTTT; CDR3aa: CASSSGPTGTEAFF
v_gene: TRBV10-3; d_gene: -; j_gene: TRBJ1-2; abundance: few; CDR3nt: TGTGCCATCACCCAAGGGCCAGAGTTTCGCGGCTACACCTTC; CDR3aa: CAITQGPEFRGYTF